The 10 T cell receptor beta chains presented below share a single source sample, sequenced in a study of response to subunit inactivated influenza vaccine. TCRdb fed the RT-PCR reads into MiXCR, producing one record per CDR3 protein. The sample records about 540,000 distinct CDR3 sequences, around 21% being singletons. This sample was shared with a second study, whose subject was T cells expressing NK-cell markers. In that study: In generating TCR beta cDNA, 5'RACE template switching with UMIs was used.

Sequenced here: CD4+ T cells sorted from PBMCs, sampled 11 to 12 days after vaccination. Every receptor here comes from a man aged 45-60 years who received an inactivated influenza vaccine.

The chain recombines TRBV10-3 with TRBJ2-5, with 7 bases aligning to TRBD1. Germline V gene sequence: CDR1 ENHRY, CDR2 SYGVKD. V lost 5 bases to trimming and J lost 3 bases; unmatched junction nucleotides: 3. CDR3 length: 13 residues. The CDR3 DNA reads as TGTGCCATCAGTATTACAGGGGAAGAGACCCAGTACTTC. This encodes CAISITGEETQYF.

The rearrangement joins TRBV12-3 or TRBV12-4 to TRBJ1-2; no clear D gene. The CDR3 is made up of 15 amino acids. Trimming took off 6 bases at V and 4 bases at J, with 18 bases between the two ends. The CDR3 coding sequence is TGTGCCAGCAGCCTAGGAGACGGCCTTATCTATGGCTACACCTTC. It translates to CASSLGDGLIYGYTF.

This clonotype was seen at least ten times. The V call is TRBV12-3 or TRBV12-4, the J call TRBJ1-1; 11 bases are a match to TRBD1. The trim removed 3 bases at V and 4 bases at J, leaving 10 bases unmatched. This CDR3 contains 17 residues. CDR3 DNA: TGTGCCAGCAGTTTTGGTTTTATGGGGACAGGGGGCACTGAAGCTTTCTTT. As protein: CASSFGFMGTGGTEAFF.

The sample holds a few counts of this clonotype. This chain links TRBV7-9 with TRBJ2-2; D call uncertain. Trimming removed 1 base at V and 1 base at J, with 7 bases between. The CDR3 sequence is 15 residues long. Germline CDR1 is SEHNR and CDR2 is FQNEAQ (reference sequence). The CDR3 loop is CASSLVLGNTGELFF. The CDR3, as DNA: TGTGCCAGCAGCTTAGTCCTAGGGAACACCGGGGAGCTGTTTTTT.

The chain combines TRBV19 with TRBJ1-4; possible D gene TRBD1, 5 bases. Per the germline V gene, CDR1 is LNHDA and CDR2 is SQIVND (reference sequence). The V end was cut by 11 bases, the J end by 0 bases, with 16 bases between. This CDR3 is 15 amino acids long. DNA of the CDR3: TGTGCCGCGAAGCGGACAACCGCAACTAATGAAAAACTGTTTTTT. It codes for CAAKRTTATNEKLFF.

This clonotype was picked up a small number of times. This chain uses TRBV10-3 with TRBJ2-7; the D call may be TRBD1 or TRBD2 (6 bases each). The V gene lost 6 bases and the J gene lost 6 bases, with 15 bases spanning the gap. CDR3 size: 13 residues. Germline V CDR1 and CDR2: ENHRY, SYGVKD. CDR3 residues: CAIRGGRNIEQYF. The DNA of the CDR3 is TGTGCCATCAGAGGGGGGCGGAATATCGAGCAGTACTTC.

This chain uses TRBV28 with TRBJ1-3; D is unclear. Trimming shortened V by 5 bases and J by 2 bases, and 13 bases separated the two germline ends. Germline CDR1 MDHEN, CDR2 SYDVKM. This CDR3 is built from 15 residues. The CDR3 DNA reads TGTGCCAGCAGTCCGTTGGGAAGCGCTGGAAACACCATATATTTT. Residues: CASSPLGSAGNTIYF.

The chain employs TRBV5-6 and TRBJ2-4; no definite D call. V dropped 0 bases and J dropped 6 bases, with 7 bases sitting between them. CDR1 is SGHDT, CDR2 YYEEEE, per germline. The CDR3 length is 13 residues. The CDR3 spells CASSLAQRNIQYF. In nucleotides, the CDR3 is TGTGCCAGCAGCTTGGCTCAAAGAAACATTCAGTACTTC.

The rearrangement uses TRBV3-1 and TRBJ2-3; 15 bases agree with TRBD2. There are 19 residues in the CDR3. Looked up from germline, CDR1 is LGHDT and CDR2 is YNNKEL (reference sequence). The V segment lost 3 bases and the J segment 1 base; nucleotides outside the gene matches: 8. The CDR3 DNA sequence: TGTGCCAGCAGCCACCTCGGGACTAGCGGGGGGCATCGCACAGATACGCAGTATTTT. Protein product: CASSHLGTSGGHRTDTQYF.

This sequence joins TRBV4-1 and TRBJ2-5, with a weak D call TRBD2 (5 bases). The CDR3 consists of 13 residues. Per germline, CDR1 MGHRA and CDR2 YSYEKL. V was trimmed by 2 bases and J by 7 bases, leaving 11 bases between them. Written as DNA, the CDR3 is TGCGCCAGCAGCCAATCAGGACTCGGGACCCAGTACTTC. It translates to CASSQSGLGTQYF.